This TCR beta chain was found in a study of T cell repertoires in ileal Crohn's disease. Time point indicated: proximal margin of the surgical specimen (macroscopically non-inflamed). Assay: immunoSEQ multiplex PCR; the TCRdb copy retains only in-frame clones and omits some. The sample holds just under 7,500 clones, around 72% seen once. Sequencing used ileal tissue. The sequence was collected from an adult with Crohn's disease.

The CDR3 coding sequence is TGTGCCAGCAGCTTAGGGGGAAGGAGCAATCAGCCCCAGCATTTT. As protein: CASSLGGRSNQPQHF. The chain employs TRBV7-9 and TRBJ1-5, with D unresolved. This CDR3 has 15 amino acids. V shed 1 base and J shed 1 base, with 8 bases lying between them. Per the germline V gene, CDR1 is SEHNR and CDR2 is FQNEAQ (reference sequence).